This TCR beta chain came from a study of blood T cells in healthy people across ages. Study-level findings and limits: The recorded TCR beta diversity per million T cells decreased in a roughly linear manner with age.

The CDR3 is 15 residues long. The V and J ends lost 3 bases and 2 bases respectively, with 9 bases between them. Germline CDR1 and CDR2: SGHRS and YFSETQ. The donors, aged about 6 to 100, were healthy Caucasians from Russia. Total RNA, at least 5.5 micrograms per sample, came from PBMCs. Turning to this clonotype: The target antigen is unknown.

A second PCR of about 7 to 12 cycles used a sample-barcoded 5' primer and a J-beta primer mix. A template-switch adaptor with 12 random nucleotides tagged each cDNA molecule. TCRdb re-analysed the 5' RACE reads in MiXCR, keeping a single row per CDR3 protein. The sample comprises about 1.4 million distinct CDR3 sequences, 55% to 75% of which are singletons, and 5.5% to 8% rests with the top ten. This chain links TRBV5-1 with TRBJ2-6; TRBD1 is a possible D gene (5 bases). Specimen: blood. The TCR was taken from a young man in good health. For the CDR3, the DNA is TGCGCCAGCAGCTCCCGACAGACTGGGGCCAACGTCCTGACTTTC. As protein: CASSSRQTGANVLTF.